Each of the 22 T cell receptor beta chains below was sequenced from the same sample in a study of Tregs in tolerant kidney transplant recipients. Profiling relied on immunoSEQ multiplex PCR, and the TCRdb table lists in-frame clones only, not all of them. The sample has tens of thousands of clones, 85% to 90% seen once. The starting material was CD4+ T cells from blood, obtained before the transplant. These receptor sequences come from a human donor who received a combined kidney and bone marrow transplant.

The V and J genes are TRBV5-5 and TRBJ2-7; 9 nucleotides match TRBD2. The J segment lost 7 bases and the V segment lost 3 bases, leaving 5 bases of the junction unmatched. Germline loops: CDR1 SGHKS, CDR2 YYEKEE (reference sequence). This CDR3 region has 13 residues. CDR3 protein: CASSWRAGGEQYF. CDR3 coding DNA: TGTGCCAGCAGCTGGAGGGCGGGAGGGGAGCAGTACTTC.

V usage is TRBV7-6 and J usage is TRBJ2-2, with TRBD1 matching over 9 bases. Germline assignment: CDR1 SGHVS and CDR2 FNYEAQ. This CDR3 region has 13 residues. V trimming: 5 bases; J trimming: 7 bases; junction bases outside the gene matches: 2. The CDR3 DNA is TGTGCCAGCAGCCGGGGACAGGGCGGGGAGCTGTTTTTT. This gives the protein CASSRGQGGELFF.

The J gene is TRBJ1-5, the V gene TRBV27, with D possibly TRBD1 on 6 matching bases. This CDR3 region has 16 residues. The germline gives CDR1 MNHEY, CDR2 SMNVEV (reference sequence). V lost 2 bases to trimming and J lost 3 bases, with 14 bases between them. The CDR3 DNA reads as TGTGCCAGCAGTTTACGAGGCCGGGGGGCCAATCAGCCCCAGCATTTT. Protein product: CASSLRGRGANQPQHF.

The rearrangement links TRBV7-3 to TRBJ2-1; the D is unclear. Germline V lookup: CDR1 SGHTA, CDR2 FQGTGA. The CDR3 sequence is 16 residues long. Trimming removed 4 bases from V and 0 bases from J, with 13 bases in between. The CDR3 bases are TGTGCCAGCAGCTCTAAAGACTTTAGCTCCTACAATGAGCAGTTCTTC. Its translation: CASSSKDFSSYNEQFF.

The V call is TRBV10-3, the J call TRBJ2-1, with TRBD1 matching over 9 bases. Germline trimming cut 8 bases from V and 14 bases from J; bases unmatched to any gene: 10. Germline CDR1 reads ENHRY; CDR2 reads SYGVKD. The CDR3 loop spans 12 amino acids. This CDR3 reads CAIGDRAFPKFF. The CDR3 coding sequence is TGTGCCATCGGGGACAGGGCTTTTCCAAAGTTCTTC.

The rearrangement uses TRBV9 and TRBJ2-5, with D possibly being TRBD2 (5 bases). V dropped 4 bases and J dropped 3 bases, with 10 bases sitting between them. The CDR3 runs to 13 residues. CDR1 and CDR2 from the germline V gene are SGDLS and YYNGEE. DNA for the CDR3: TGTGCCAGCAGCTCCCGGACTGAAGAGACCCAGTACTTC. Translated: CASSSRTEETQYF.

This chain joins TRBV5-1 and TRBJ2-3, with 7 bases fitting TRBD2. This CDR3 has 17 residues. The trim removed 3 bases at V and 0 bases at J, leaving 10 bases unmatched. CDR1 is SGHRS, CDR2 YFSETQ, per germline. The CDR3 region has the DNA TGCGCCAGCAGCTCCAGCGGGAACTTTGATAGCACAGATACGCAGTATTTT. It codes for CASSSSGNFDSTDTQYF.

This chain's CDR3 is CSVEGRSSNYGYTF. CDR3 sequence (DNA): TGCAGCGTTGAGGGCCGGTCCTCTAACTATGGCTACACCTTC. The chain is built from TRBV29-1 and TRBJ1-2; D remains ambiguous. The germline V gene encodes CDR1 SQVTM and CDR2 ANQGSEA. V lost 3 bases to trimming and J lost 0 bases, with 11 bases between them. CDR3 length equals 14 residues.

The gene calls are TRBV18 and TRBJ2-2; TRBD2 aligns across 7 bases. The CDR3 runs to 17 residues. Germline CDR1 is KGHSH and CDR2 is LQKENI. V shed 3 bases, J shed 1 base, and the junction held 8 bases outside the gene matches. The DNA for the CDR3 is TGTGCCAGCTCACCGATGCGGGAGAGCGTGAACACCGGGGAGCTGTTTTTT. Its translation: CASSPMRESVNTGELFF. The full variable domain, in which reference TRBV18 and TRBJ2-2 provide the parts outside the CDR3, is NAGVMQNPRHLVRRRGQEARLRCSPMKGHSHVYWYRQLPEEGLKFMVYLQKENIIDESGMPKERFSAEFPKEGPSILRIQQVVRGDSAAYFCASSPMRESVNTGELFFGEGSRLTVL.

The genes are TRBV19 and TRBJ2-7, with 10 bases lining up with TRBD2. J gave up 7 bases and V 5 bases, and 8 bases lay outside the gene matches. The CDR3 covers 14 residues. Germline-derived CDR1 and CDR2 are LNHDA and SQIVND (reference sequence). This CDR3 reads CASSSLAGAVEQYF. The CDR3 nucleotides read TGTGCCAGTAGTTCTCTAGCGGGAGCGGTTGAGCAGTACTTC.

The chain is built from TRBV5-1 and TRBJ2-3, with D maybe TRBD2 (6 bases). The germline gives CDR1 SGHRS, CDR2 YFSETQ. V lost 3 bases and J lost 2, with 13 bases in between. The length of the CDR3 is 15 residues. CDR3: CASSSRGALTDTQYF. CDR3 bases: TGCGCCAGCAGCTCCCGCGGGGCCCTCACAGATACGCAGTATTTT. Using reference TRBV5-1 and TRBJ2-3 for the parts outside the CDR3, the full variable domain is KAGVTQTPRYLIKTRGQQVTLSCSPISGHRSVSWYQQTPGQGLQFLFEYFSETQRNKGNFPGRFSGRQFSNSRSEMNVSTLELGDSALYLCASSSRGALTDTQYFGPGTRLTVL.

The gene calls are TRBV2 and TRBJ1-5; D ambiguous. The V end lost 7 bases, the J end lost 0 bases, and 7 bases lay between the germline ends. CDR1 and CDR2 from the germline V gene are SNHLY and FYNNEI. The CDR3 contains 13 residues. The CDR3 DNA follows: TGTGCCAGCAATCAGAATAGCAATCAGCCCCAGCATTTT. Amino acid sequence: CASNQNSNQPQHF.

J is TRBJ2-7 and V is TRBV15; 14 nucleotides line up with TRBD2. With V trimmed by 8 bases and J by 5 bases, 11 bases remained unmatched. The length of the CDR3 is 16 residues. Germline V gene lookup returns CDR1 LNHNV and CDR2 YYDKDF (reference sequence). CDR3 bases: TGTGCCACCGGGGTCGGCGGGACTAGCGGGAGAAACGAGCAGTACTTC. This gives the protein CATGVGGTSGRNEQYF.

The chain is built from TRBV5-1 and TRBJ1-4; no reliable D call. Germline assignment: CDR1 SGHRS and CDR2 YFSETQ. With 0 bases removed from V and 0 bases from J, the gap between germline ends came to 12 bases. The CDR3 totals 17 residues. The CDR3 nucleotides are TGCGCCAGCAGCTTGGGTCGTAGCGTACCAACTAATGAAAAACTGTTTTTT. Amino acids: CASSLGRSVPTNEKLFF.

There are a few counts of this clone. The V gene is TRBV2, the J gene TRBJ2-5; perhaps TRBD1 as D (6 bases). Germline CDR1 and CDR2: SNHLY and FYNNEI. Trimming cost V 9 bases and J 5 bases, with 16 bases left between them. The CDR3 spans 13 residues. The chain's CDR3 is CARQTGPRETQYF. CDR3 DNA: TGTGCCAGGCAGACAGGTCCCAGGGAGACCCAGTACTTC. The whole variable domain, filled in from reference TRBV2 and TRBJ2-5, reads EPEVTQTPSHQVTQMGQEVILRCVPISNHLYFYWYRQILGQKVEFLVSFYNNEISEKSEIFDDQFSVERPDGSNFTLKIRSTKLEDSAMYFCARQTGPRETQYFGPGTRLLVL.

V usage is TRBV7-9 and J usage is TRBJ2-6; D gene unclear. Deletions cut 2 bases from V and 0 bases from J, with 14 bases between. The CDR3 is made up of 18 amino acids. Germline loops: CDR1 SEHNR, CDR2 FQNEAQ (reference sequence). CDR3 DNA: TGTGCCAGCAGCTTACAAGCAGGTTCCGCCTCTGGGGCCAACGTCCTGACTTTC. Its translation is CASSLQAGSASGANVLTF.

The rearrangement links TRBV2 to TRBJ2-2; D may be TRBD2 (6 bases). CDR1 is SNHLY, CDR2 FYNNEI, per germline. V lost 8 bases, J lost 1 base, and 11 bases lay in between. CDR3 length equals 14 residues. The CDR3 DNA follows: TGTGCCAGCCGGGACTCTAGGAACACCGGGGAGCTGTTTTTT. Protein: CASRDSRNTGELFF.

This clone has a single count. This chain uses TRBV5-1 with TRBJ1-4, with TRBD1 as a possible D gene (6 bases). The length of the CDR3 is 14 residues. In germline, CDR1 is SGHRS, CDR2 YFSETQ. V lost 0 bases and J 8 bases, leaving 11 bases between the germline ends. CDR3 in DNA: TGCGCCAGCAGCTTGGTGGGGGCGAGGGAAAAACTGTTTTTT. Translated, it gives CASSLVGAREKLFF. Filled out from reference TRBV5-1 and TRBJ1-4, the complete variable domain reads KAGVTQTPRYLIKTRGQQVTLSCSPISGHRSVSWYQQTPGQGLQFLFEYFSETQRNKGNFPGRFSGRQFSNSRSEMNVSTLELGDSALYLCASSLVGAREKLFFGSGTQLSVL.

The rearrangement links TRBV7-2 to TRBJ2-5, with 10 bases that match TRBD1. The CDR3 spans 14 residues. The ends lost 5 bases at V and 4 bases at J; junction bases unmatched: 4. Germline V gene data show CDR1 as SGHTA and CDR2 as FQGNSA. The CDR3 nucleotides read TGTGCCAGCAGCGGAGGGACAGGGGTAGAGACCCAGTACTTC. Protein: CASSGGTGVETQYF.

The chain couples TRBV5-1 to TRBJ1-2; a weak D match, TRBD1 (6 bases). Germline V gene data show CDR1 as SGHRS and CDR2 as YFSETQ. This CDR3 contains 12 residues. V lost 4 bases to trimming and J lost 6 bases, with 10 bases between them. CDR3 DNA sequence: TGCGCCAGCAGCCCTTACAGGGATGGCTACACCTTC. Translated, it gives CASSPYRDGYTF. Complete variable domain (other parts from reference TRBV5-1 and TRBJ1-2): KAGVTQTPRYLIKTRGQQVTLSCSPISGHRSVSWYQQTPGQGLQFLFEYFSETQRNKGNFPGRFSGRQFSNSRSEMNVSTLELGDSALYLCASSPYRDGYTFGSGTRLTVV.

V gene TRBV10-3 combines with J gene TRBJ1-2; a weak D match, TRBD1 (5 bases). Germline loops: CDR1 ENHRY, CDR2 SYGVKD. Deletions cut 5 bases from V and 6 bases from J, with 13 bases between. CDR3 size: 13 residues. The CDR3 spells CAISPPGVDGYTF. The DNA for the CDR3 is TGTGCCATCAGTCCACCGGGGGTGGATGGCTACACCTTC.

The rearrangement joins TRBV30 to TRBJ1-4, with 10 bases identical to TRBD1. V was pared by 2 bases and J by 0 bases, with 3 bases of the junction left unmatched. The CDR3 is 16 residues long. Germline CDR1 GTSNPN, CDR2 SVGIG (reference sequence). CDR3 DNA sequence: TGTGCCTGGAGTAGGACAGGGGGGGCAACTAATGAAAAACTGTTTTTT. It encodes CAWSRTGGATNEKLFF.